This T cell receptor beta chain originates from a study of blood T cell repertoires in COVID-19. Study context: Researchers got acute and convalescent COVID-19 samples from the United States, Italy and Spain.

The protocol was immunoSEQ multiplex PCR, while the TCRdb copy is restricted to in-frame clones and leaves out a portion. The sample lists roughly 310,000 clones; 85% to 90% were seen once. The CDR3 consists of 13 residues. Trimming removed 3 bases from V and 2 bases from J, with 8 bases in between. From germline, CDR1 is KGHSY and CDR2 FQNENV. The chain has TRBV16 and TRBJ2-7; D is perhaps TRBD1 (5 bases). The sequenced sample was peripheral blood. The TCR comes from a woman aged 45-65 years with active or convalescent COVID-19. The CDR3 DNA reads as TGTGCCAGCAGCCAGGGGCTCACCTACGAGCAGTACTTC. Encoded protein: CASSQGLTYEQYF.